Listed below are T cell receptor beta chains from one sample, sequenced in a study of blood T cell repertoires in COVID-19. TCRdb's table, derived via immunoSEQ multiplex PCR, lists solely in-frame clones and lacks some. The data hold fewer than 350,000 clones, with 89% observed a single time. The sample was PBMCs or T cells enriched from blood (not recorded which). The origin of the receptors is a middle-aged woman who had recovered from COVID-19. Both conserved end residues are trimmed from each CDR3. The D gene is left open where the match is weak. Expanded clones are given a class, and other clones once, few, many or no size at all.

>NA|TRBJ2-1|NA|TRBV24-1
ATSLSSTYNEQF
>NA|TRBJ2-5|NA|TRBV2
ASMGGILQETQY
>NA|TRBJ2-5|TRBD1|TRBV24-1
ATSDLDRSPGTQY
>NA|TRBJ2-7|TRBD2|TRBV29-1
SVTEGGGANLEQY
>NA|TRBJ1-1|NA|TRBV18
ASSPVSVNTEAF
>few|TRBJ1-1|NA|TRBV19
ASSMAVNTEAF
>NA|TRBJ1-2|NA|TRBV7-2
ASRGWGVFFT
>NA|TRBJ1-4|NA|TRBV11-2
ASSPARGAEKLF
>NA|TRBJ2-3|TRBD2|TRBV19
ASSIGSGFGTDTQY
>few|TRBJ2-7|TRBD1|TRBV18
ASSPGQLRNEQY
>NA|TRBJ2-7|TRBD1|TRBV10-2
ASSPGTGVTYEQY
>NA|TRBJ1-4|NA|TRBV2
ASSEREGNEKLF
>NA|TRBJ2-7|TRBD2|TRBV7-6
ASSLRASGRVDSYEQY
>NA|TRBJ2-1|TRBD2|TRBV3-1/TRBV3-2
ASSLLAGLGQEQF
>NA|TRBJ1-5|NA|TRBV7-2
ASSFGLAGQPQH
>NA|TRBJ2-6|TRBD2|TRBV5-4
ASSWGLAGFSGANVLT
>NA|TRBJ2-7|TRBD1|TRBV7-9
ASSLIDRAHEQY
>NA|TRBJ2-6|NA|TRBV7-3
ASSLMGAGTGANVLT
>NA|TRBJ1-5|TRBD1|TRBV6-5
ASSPGTDGNQPQH
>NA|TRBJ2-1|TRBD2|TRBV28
ASGRASGGLYNEQF
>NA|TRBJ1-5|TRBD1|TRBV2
ASSVDRAGEAQH
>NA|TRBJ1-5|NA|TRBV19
ASSTLGVDQPQH